One sample yielded the 30 T cell receptor beta chains listed below, sequenced in a study of blood T cell repertoires in COVID-19. Libraries were prepared by immunoSEQ multiplex PCR; TCRdb keeps only in-frame clonotypes and omits some of them. The data contain 150,000 to 200,000 clones, approximately 79% of them singletons. Sample: peripheral blood. The receptor source for this set is an elderly woman with acute or convalescent COVID-19.

The chain uses TRBV10-2 and TRBJ2-6; no definite D call. Germline values: CDR1 WSHSY, CDR2 SAAADI. Trimming removed 4 bases from V and 6 bases from J, with 7 bases in between. CDR3 length: 13 residues. The CDR3 here is CASSAVVANVLTF. The CDR3 DNA reads as TGCGCCAGCAGTGCCGTAGTGGCCAACGTCCTGACTTTC.

The rearrangement uses TRBV5-4 and TRBJ2-7; 8 nucleotides align to TRBD1. After removal of 4 bases from V and 7 bases from J, the junction contained 10 bases not matched to a gene. The length of the CDR3 is 14 residues. Germline CDR1 reads SGHNT; CDR2 reads YYREEE (reference sequence). The chain's CDR3 is CASSAQQGVREQYF. In DNA form, the CDR3 reads TGTGCCAGCAGCGCCCAACAGGGGGTCAGGGAGCAGTACTTC.

The chain couples TRBV5-1 to TRBJ1-2; TRBD1 matches 11 bases. The germline CDR1 and CDR2 sequences are SGHRS and YFSETQ. The CDR3 spans 16 residues. V shed 4 bases and J 1 base; nucleotides not matched to a gene: 6. Here the CDR3 reads CASSGGTGGINYGYTF. CDR3 DNA: TGCGCCAGCAGCGGCGGGACAGGGGGAATTAACTATGGCTACACCTTC. The variable domain in full, with the rest retrieved from reference TRBV5-1 and TRBJ1-2, is KAGVTQTPRYLIKTRGQQVTLSCSPISGHRSVSWYQQTPGQGLQFLFEYFSETQRNKGNFPGRFSGRQFSNSRSEMNVSTLELGDSALYLCASSGGTGGINYGYTFGSGTRLTVV.

The gene calls are TRBV7-9 and TRBJ2-5, with no clear D. The CDR3 extends over 12 amino acids. Between the trimmed V and J ends, which lost 5 bases and 5 bases, there was a span of 9 bases. Germline values: CDR1 SEHNR, CDR2 FQNEAQ (reference sequence). CDR3 sequence reads: CASSPTRETQYF. Here the CDR3 DNA reads TGTGCCAGCAGCCCAACCCGGGAGACCCAGTACTTC.

This clone occurred once. This chain joins TRBV10-3 and TRBJ1-6, with 10 bases matching TRBD1. There are 13 residues in the CDR3. CDR1 is ENHRY and CDR2 is SYGVKD in the germline V gene. V gave up 8 bases and J gave up 9 bases; unmatched junction bases: 4. CDR3 protein: CAIGGQGGSPLHF. CDR3 nucleotides: TGTGCCATCGGCGGACAGGGGGGTTCACCCCTCCACTTT.

The CDR3 protein is CASSLGLAGGTGELFF. CDR3 nucleotides: TGTGCCAGCAGCCTCGGACTAGCGGGGGGGACCGGGGAGCTGTTTTTT. The V call is TRBV3-1 (or the pseudogene TRBV3-2), the J call TRBJ2-2; 15 nucleotides match TRBD2. Losses at the gene ends were 4 bases for V and 5 bases for J; bases not matched to a gene: 2. There are 16 residues in the CDR3. CDR1 is LGHDT and CDR2 is YNNKEL in the germline V gene (reference sequence).

This chain joins TRBV9 and TRBJ1-2, with D perhaps matching TRBD1 (6 bases). CDR3 length equals 13 residues. V shed 0 bases and J shed 5 bases, with 8 bases lying between them. Germline CDR1 is SGDLS and CDR2 is YYNGEE. The CDR3 region is CASSVDGQYGYTF. CDR3 DNA sequence: TGTGCCAGCAGCGTAGATGGACAGTATGGCTACACCTTC.

This chain links TRBV11-2 with TRBJ2-3, with a possible D match to TRBD1 (5 bases). The CDR3 contains 17 residues. Looked up from germline, CDR1 is SGHAT and CDR2 is FQNNGV. V was cut by 1 base and J by 6 bases, with 20 bases left in between. The CDR3 DNA sequence: TGTGCCAGCAGCTTAGGAAGGGGATTTAGCCTAATGGATACGCAGTATTTT. It translates to CASSLGRGFSLMDTQYF.

The chain employs TRBV29-1 and TRBJ2-3; the match to TRBD1 covers 7 bases. J gave up 2 bases and V 5 bases, and 7 bases lay outside the gene matches. Germline assignment: CDR1 SQVTM and CDR2 ANQGSEA. The CDR3 runs to 14 residues. CDR3 protein: CSVSRGQFTDTQYF. The CDR3 bases are TGCAGCGTTAGTAGGGGGCAATTCACAGATACGCAGTATTTT.

This clone was observed a few times. The chain combines TRBV10-1 with TRBJ2-7; 9 positions agree with TRBD1. Germline assignment: CDR1 WNHNN and CDR2 SYGVQD (reference sequence). With 8 bases clipped from V and 2 bases from J, the junction kept 10 bases outside the gene matches. The CDR3 is 15 residues long. In DNA, the CDR3 is TGCGCCAGCGGGGACAGGGCTAATAGCCCCTACGAGCAGTACTTC. The encoded protein is CASGDRANSPYEQYF.

The gene calls are TRBV7-2 and TRBJ1-3, with a tentative D call TRBD1 (5 bases). The ends were cut back, 5 bases at V and 4 bases at J, with 12 bases in the middle. From germline, CDR1 is SGHTA and CDR2 FQGNSA. This CDR3 is built from 14 residues. The CDR3 sequence is CASSPRQPGNTIYF. CDR3 in DNA: TGTGCCAGCAGCCCGAGACAGCCCGGAAACACCATATATTTT.

This chain joins TRBV24-1 and TRBJ2-2; the match to TRBD2 covers 13 bases. Germline V gene lookup returns CDR1 KGHDR and CDR2 SFDVKD. Trimming removed 9 bases from V and 5 bases from J; junction bases left unmatched: 2. The CDR3 has 14 residues. CDR3 sequence (DNA): TGTGCCACCGCACTAGCGGGAGGGACCGGGGAGCTGTTTTTT. Amino acid sequence: CATALAGGTGELFF.

The V gene is TRBV19, the J gene TRBJ1-2, with 10 bases lining up with TRBD1. This CDR3 comprises 15 residues. V dropped 5 bases and J dropped 4; count of bases not matched to a gene: 7. The germline CDR1 and CDR2 sequences are LNHDA and SQIVND (reference sequence). The CDR3 DNA sequence: TGTGCCAGTAGTCCAGAGACAGGGGGCGTCTATGGCTACACCTTC. It encodes CASSPETGGVYGYTF.

The V gene is TRBV7-8, the J gene TRBJ1-6; no clear D. Germline values: CDR1 SGHVS, CDR2 FQNEAQ. This CDR3 is built from 14 residues. The V end lost 1 base, the J end lost 4 bases, and 5 bases lay between the germline ends. The CDR3 sequence is CASSLVLYNSPLHF. The CDR3 DNA follows: TGTGCCAGCAGCTTAGTCCTTTATAATTCACCCCTCCACTTT. The variable domain in full, with the rest retrieved from reference TRBV7-8 and TRBJ1-6, is GAGVSQSPRYKVAKRGQDVALRCDPISGHVSLFWYQQALGQGPEFLTYFQNEAQLDKSGLPSDRFFAERPEGSVSTLKIQRTQQEDSAVYLCASSLVLYNSPLHFGNGTRLTVT.

The V call is TRBV5-1, the J call TRBJ2-5; D might be TRBD2 (7 bases). The CDR3 totals 15 residues. Trimming stripped 9 bases from V and 5 bases from J, with 23 bases between. Germline lookup yields CDR1 SGHRS and CDR2 YFSETQ. The CDR3 coding sequence is TGCGCCACCGGAGCGTTGGGGGGGGCCCGGGAGACCCAGTACTTC. Protein sequence: CATGALGGARETQYF. The full variable domain, completed using reference TRBV5-1 and TRBJ2-5, is KAGVTQTPRYLIKTRGQQVTLSCSPISGHRSVSWYQQTPGQGLQFLFEYFSETQRNKGNFPGRFSGRQFSNSRSEMNVSTLELGDSALYLCATGALGGARETQYFGPGTRLLVL.

This chain links TRBV19 with TRBJ1-6, with D maybe TRBD1 (6 bases). V was clipped by 6 bases and J by 1 base, with 13 bases between them. The CDR3 contains 16 residues. CDR1 is LNHDA, CDR2 SQIVND, per germline (reference sequence). CDR3 amino acids: CASSGSRGSYNSPLHF. The CDR3 DNA sequence: TGTGCCAGTAGCGGAAGCAGGGGTTCCTATAATTCACCCCTCCACTTT.

The J gene is TRBJ2-2, the V gene TRBV5-4; 8 positions agree with TRBD2. Germline trimming cut 2 bases from V and 5 bases from J; bases unmatched to any gene: 8. This CDR3 has 16 amino acids. CDR1 is SGHNT and CDR2 is YYREEE in the germline V gene (reference sequence). CDR3 region: CASSFFGRARTGELFF. The CDR3 bases are TGTGCCAGCAGCTTTTTCGGGAGGGCCCGGACCGGGGAGCTGTTTTTT.

The chain employs TRBV29-1 and TRBJ2-5, with 7 bases identical to TRBD1. The J segment lost 5 bases and the V segment lost 4 bases, leaving 7 bases of the junction unmatched. The CDR3 runs 13 residues. Germline V gene sequence: CDR1 SQVTM, CDR2 ANQGSEA. The CDR3 region is CSVVPGGGETQYF. Here the CDR3 DNA reads TGCAGCGTTGTCCCAGGGGGTGGGGAGACCCAGTACTTC. Supplemented by reference TRBV29-1 and TRBJ2-5, the full variable domain reads SAVISQKPSRDICQRGTSLTIQCQVDSQVTMMFWYRQQPGQSLTLIATANQGSEATYESGFVIDKFPISRPNLTFSTLTVSNMSPEDSSIYLCSVVPGGGETQYFGPGTRLLVL.

V usage is TRBV28 and J usage is TRBJ2-6; D possibly corresponds to TRBD2 (5 bases). CDR1 is MDHEN, CDR2 SYDVKM, per germline. This CDR3 region has 14 residues. The germline V and J ends were trimmed by 10 bases and 0 bases, with 10 bases remaining between them. The CDR3 DNA sequence: TGTGCCATCAAAGGGAGCTCTGGGGCCAACGTCCTGACTTTC. This translates into CAIKGSSGANVLTF.

The chain combines TRBV7-8 with TRBJ1-2; 7 bases are a match to TRBD1. Germline V CDR1 and CDR2: SGHVS, FQNEAQ. The CDR3 is 17 amino acids. Trimming at V came to 3 bases and at J to 8 bases, leaving 18 bases not matched to a gene. The CDR3 DNA follows: TGTGCCAGCAGCTTCCATGGGACAGCGGGGGTATTGGAGGGCTACACCTTC. This sequence encodes CASSFHGTAGVLEGYTF.

The rearrangement links TRBV10-1 to TRBJ2-7; D perhaps matches TRBD2 (7 bases). The germline V gene has CDR1 WNHNN and CDR2 SYGVQD (reference sequence). The V end was cut by 0 bases, the J end by 7 bases, with 19 bases between. This CDR3 is built from 16 residues. The CDR3 is CASSESPTRGGREQYF. DNA for the CDR3: TGCGCCAGCAGTGAGTCCCCGACGAGGGGGGGTCGGGAGCAGTACTTC.

This chain joins TRBV2 and TRBJ1-1, with 9 bases identical to TRBD1. The CDR3 totals 13 residues. Germline values: CDR1 SNHLY, CDR2 FYNNEI. The trim removed 3 bases at V and 7 bases at J, leaving 3 bases unmatched. In DNA, the CDR3 is TGTGCCAGCAGTGACGGGGGACAGGGTGAAGCTTTCTTT. Its translation: CASSDGGQGEAFF.

The gene calls are TRBV11-3 and TRBJ2-6; no reliable D call. This CDR3 has 13 residues. Germline V gives CDR1 SGHNT, CDR2 YENEEA. V shed 4 bases and J shed 2 bases, with 3 bases lying between them. CDR3 loop: CASSSAGANVLTF. The CDR3 coding sequence is TGTGCCAGCAGCTCCGCTGGGGCCAACGTCCTGACTTTC.

V usage is TRBV30 and J usage is TRBJ1-2, with a tentative D call TRBD1 (6 bases). The CDR3 length is 13 residues. Germline V gives CDR1 GTSNPN, CDR2 SVGIG (reference sequence). Trimming shortened V by 8 bases and J by 6 bases, and 19 bases separated the two germline ends. The CDR3 reads CAGRGRGFNGYTF. The CDR3, as DNA: TGTGCCGGCCGGGGCAGGGGATTTAATGGCTACACCTTC.

The chain couples TRBV6-5 to TRBJ2-1, with 7 bases that match TRBD1. Looked up from germline, CDR1 is MNHEY and CDR2 is SVGAGI. V dropped 7 bases and J dropped 0; count of bases not matched to a gene: 3. The CDR3 loop spans 14 amino acids. CDR3 loop: CASNPGGSYNEQFF. In DNA form, the CDR3 reads TGTGCCAGCAACCCAGGGGGCTCCTACAATGAGCAGTTCTTC.

This sequence joins TRBV19 and TRBJ2-3; TRBD2 agrees at 10 bases. J lost 4 bases, V lost 3 bases, and 10 bases had no gene match. Germline V gene lookup returns CDR1 LNHDA and CDR2 SQIVND (reference sequence). This CDR3 comprises 17 residues. The CDR3 DNA sequence: TGTGCCAGTAGTATCACTCTTACTAGCGGGGTTGCAGATACGCAGTATTTT. Encoded protein: CASSITLTSGVADTQYF.

The chain combines TRBV18 with TRBJ1-3; D gene ambiguous. The CDR3 has 15 amino acids. Germline assignment: CDR1 KGHSH and CDR2 LQKENI. The germline V and J ends were trimmed by 6 bases and 3 bases, with 15 bases remaining between them. The CDR3 coding sequence is TGTGCCAGCTCCCTAGAAGAGGGTCTTGGAAACACCATATATTTT. As protein: CASSLEEGLGNTIYF.

This clone occurred a few times. V usage is TRBV28 and J usage is TRBJ2-3; no firm D call. Germline V CDR1 and CDR2: MDHEN, SYDVKM. The CDR3 is 11 amino acids. V shed 5 bases and J shed 2 bases, with 2 bases lying between them. CDR3 in amino acids: CASSLTDTQYF. The CDR3 DNA is TGTGCCAGCAGTCTCACAGATACGCAGTATTTT.

The CDR3 reads CATSRSVGGGGEKLFF. CDR3 coding DNA: TGTGCCACCAGCAGATCGGTGGGGGGCGGGGGTGAAAAACTGTTTTTT. This chain joins TRBV15 and TRBJ1-4; tentative D call: TRBD1 (6 bases). The germline V gene encodes CDR1 LNHNV and CDR2 YYDKDF (reference sequence). V was trimmed by 2 bases and J by 7 bases, leaving 17 bases between them. This CDR3 has 16 residues.

This clone was seen a single time. The rearrangement uses TRBV2 and TRBJ1-6, with D unclear. The ends were cut back, 7 bases at V and 9 bases at J, with 19 bases in the middle. Germline lookup yields CDR1 SNHLY and CDR2 FYNNEI. The CDR3 is 15 amino acids. CDR3 nucleotide sequence: TGTGCCAGCAATAAGGAAAGAGGAAGTTTTTCACCCCTCCACTTT. Translating it yields CASNKERGSFSPLHF.